This TCR beta chain was obtained from a study of T cell responses to AZD1222 COVID-19 vaccine. Study-wide background: Timing groups of about 4 and about 12 weeks for second doses were pooled. Whole-study results and caveats: A mostly white British donor set with more females was recruited, and clonal diversity was possibly underestimated. Across spike, vaccine-associated CD4 TCRs were found, dominant at 160-218 and 743-854.

This table comes from immunoSEQ multiplex PCR, and its TCRdb copy is limited to in-frame clones, with some not included. Of roughly 110,000 clones listed, more than 75% are singletons. Per germline, CDR1 SGDLS and CDR2 YYNGEE. CDR3 length: 15 residues. The V and J ends lost 4 bases and 4 bases, in that order; junction bases with no gene match: 9. This clone was seen a handful of times. No antigen is known for it. The material was peripheral blood, obtained on day 0 of AZD1222 vaccination. The source of this sequence is an adult in good health. The chain recombines TRBV9 with TRBJ2-7, with 9 bases identical to TRBD2. The CDR3 sequence: CASSSQTSGKYEQYF. CDR3 DNA: TGTGCCAGCAGCTCACAGACTAGCGGAAAATACGAGCAGTACTTC.